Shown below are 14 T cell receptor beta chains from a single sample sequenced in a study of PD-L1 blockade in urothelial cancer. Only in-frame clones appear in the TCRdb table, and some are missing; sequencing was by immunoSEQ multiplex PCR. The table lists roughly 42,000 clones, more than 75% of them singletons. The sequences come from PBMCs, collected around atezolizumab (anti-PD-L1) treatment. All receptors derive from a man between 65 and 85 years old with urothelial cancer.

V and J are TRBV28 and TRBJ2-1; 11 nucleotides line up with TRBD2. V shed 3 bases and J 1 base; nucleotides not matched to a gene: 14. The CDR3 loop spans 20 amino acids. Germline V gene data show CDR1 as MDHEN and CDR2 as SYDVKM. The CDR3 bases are TGTGCCAGCAGTTTTATACTGTCGACTAGCGGGGTCCCATCCTACAATGAGCAGTTCTTC. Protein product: CASSFILSTSGVPSYNEQFF.

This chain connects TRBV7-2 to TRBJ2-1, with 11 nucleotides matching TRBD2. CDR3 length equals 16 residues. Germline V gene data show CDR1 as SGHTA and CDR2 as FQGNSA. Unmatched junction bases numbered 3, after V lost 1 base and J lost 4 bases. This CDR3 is CASSLDLAGGYNEQFF. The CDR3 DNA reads TGTGCCAGCAGCTTAGATCTAGCGGGAGGTTACAATGAGCAGTTCTTC.

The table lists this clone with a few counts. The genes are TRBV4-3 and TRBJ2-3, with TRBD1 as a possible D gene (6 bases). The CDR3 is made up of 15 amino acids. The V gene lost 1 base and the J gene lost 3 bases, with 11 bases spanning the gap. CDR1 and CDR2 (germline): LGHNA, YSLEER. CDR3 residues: CASSQAFRGTDTQYF. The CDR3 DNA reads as TGCGCCAGCAGCCAAGCTTTCAGGGGAACAGATACGCAGTATTTT.

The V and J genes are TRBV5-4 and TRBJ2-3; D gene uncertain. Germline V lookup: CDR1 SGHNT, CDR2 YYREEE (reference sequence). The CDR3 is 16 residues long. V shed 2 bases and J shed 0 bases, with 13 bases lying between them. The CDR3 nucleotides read TGTGCCAGCAGCTTACGTACAAACCCTAGCACAGATACGCAGTATTTT. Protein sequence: CASSLRTNPSTDTQYF.

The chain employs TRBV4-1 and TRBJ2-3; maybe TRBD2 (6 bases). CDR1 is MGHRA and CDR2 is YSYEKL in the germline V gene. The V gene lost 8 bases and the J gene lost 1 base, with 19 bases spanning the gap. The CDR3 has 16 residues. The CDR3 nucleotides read TGCGCCAGCGCTCATTGGAGTAGCGGAGGCACAGATACGCAGTATTTT. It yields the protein CASAHWSSGGTDTQYF.

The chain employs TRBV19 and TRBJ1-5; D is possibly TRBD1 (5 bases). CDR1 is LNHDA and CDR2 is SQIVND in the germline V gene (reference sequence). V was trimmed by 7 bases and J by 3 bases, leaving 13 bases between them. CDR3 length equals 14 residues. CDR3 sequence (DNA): TGTGCCAGTACCCGACAGCGATTCAATCAGCCCCAGCATTTT. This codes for CASTRQRFNQPQHF.

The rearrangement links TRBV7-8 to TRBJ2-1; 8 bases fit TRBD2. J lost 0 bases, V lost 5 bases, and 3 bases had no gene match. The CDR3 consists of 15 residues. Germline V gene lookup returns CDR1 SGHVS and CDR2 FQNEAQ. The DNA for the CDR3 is TGTGCCAGCAGCCCGAGCGGGAGCTCCTACAATGAGCAGTTCTTC. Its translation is CASSPSGSSYNEQFF.

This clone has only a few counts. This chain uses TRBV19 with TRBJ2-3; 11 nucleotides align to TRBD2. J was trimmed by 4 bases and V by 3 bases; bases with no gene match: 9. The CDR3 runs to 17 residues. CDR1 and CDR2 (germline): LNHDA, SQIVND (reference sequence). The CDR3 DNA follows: TGTGCCAGTAGTATGAAATTAGCGGGAGGGCCTTCAGATACGCAGTATTTT. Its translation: CASSMKLAGGPSDTQYF.

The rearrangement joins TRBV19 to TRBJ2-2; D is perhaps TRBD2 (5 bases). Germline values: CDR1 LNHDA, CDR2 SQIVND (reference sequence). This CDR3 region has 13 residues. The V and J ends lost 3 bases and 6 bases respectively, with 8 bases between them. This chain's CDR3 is CASSIAGPGELFF. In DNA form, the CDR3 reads TGTGCCAGTAGTATTGCGGGTCCCGGGGAGCTGTTTTTT.

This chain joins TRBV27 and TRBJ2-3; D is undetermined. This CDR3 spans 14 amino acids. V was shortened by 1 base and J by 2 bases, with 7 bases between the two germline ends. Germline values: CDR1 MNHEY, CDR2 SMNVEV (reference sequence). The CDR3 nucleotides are TGTGCCAGCAGTTTATTCGTTCCCACAGATACGCAGTATTTT. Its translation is CASSLFVPTDTQYF.

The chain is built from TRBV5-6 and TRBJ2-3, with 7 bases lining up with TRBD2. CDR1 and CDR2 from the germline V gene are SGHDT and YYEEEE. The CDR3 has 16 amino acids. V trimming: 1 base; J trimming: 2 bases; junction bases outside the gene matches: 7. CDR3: CASSLYVGGATDTQYF. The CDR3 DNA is TGTGCCAGCAGCTTGTATGTGGGAGGGGCCACAGATACGCAGTATTTT.

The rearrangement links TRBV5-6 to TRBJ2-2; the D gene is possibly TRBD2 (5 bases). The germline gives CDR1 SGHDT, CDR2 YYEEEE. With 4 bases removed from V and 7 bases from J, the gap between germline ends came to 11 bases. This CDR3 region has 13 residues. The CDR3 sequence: CASSRTHGGELFF. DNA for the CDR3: TGTGCCAGCAGCCGGACTCATGGCGGGGAGCTGTTTTTT. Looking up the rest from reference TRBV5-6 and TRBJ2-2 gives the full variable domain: DAGVTQSPTHLIKTRGQQVTLRCSPKSGHDTVSWYQQALGQGPQFIFQYYEEEERQRGNFPDRFSGHQFPNYSSELNVNALLLGDSALYLCASSRTHGGELFFGEGSRLTVL.

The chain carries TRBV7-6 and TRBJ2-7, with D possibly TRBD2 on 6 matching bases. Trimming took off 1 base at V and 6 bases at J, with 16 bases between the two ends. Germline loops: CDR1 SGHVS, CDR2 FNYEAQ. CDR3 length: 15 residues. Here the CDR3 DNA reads TGTGCCAGCAGCTTAGGGGGGGAGAATCCCCTCGAGCAGTACTTC. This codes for CASSLGGENPLEQYF.

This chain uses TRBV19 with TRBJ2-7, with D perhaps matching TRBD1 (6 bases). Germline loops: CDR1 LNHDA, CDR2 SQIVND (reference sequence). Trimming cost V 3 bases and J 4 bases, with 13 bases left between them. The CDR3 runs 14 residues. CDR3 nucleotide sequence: TGTGCCAGTAGTATGGGACACGCCGTTTACGAGCAGTACTTC. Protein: CASSMGHAVYEQYF.